This passage covers 18 T cell receptor beta chains from one sample sequenced in a study of blood T cell repertoires in COVID-19. TCRdb keeps only in-frame clones here, not all; method: immunoSEQ multiplex PCR. The table includes around 250,000 clones, roughly 80% detected once. The sequencing sample was made of peripheral blood. These receptor sequences come from a woman in her late teens or twenties with acute or convalescent COVID-19.

The chain is built from TRBV9 and TRBJ1-2; D may be TRBD1 (6 bases). The V end lost 5 bases, the J end lost 5 bases, and 22 bases lay between the germline ends. Germline values: CDR1 SGDLS, CDR2 YYNGEE. The CDR3 length is 16 residues. The CDR3 nucleotides read TGTGCCAGCAGTGTGGACGACAGGACCCTATTGTATGGCTACACCTTC. Protein sequence: CASSVDDRTLLYGYTF.

The chain combines TRBV5-1 with TRBJ2-2, with 14 nucleotides matching TRBD2. With 4 bases clipped from V and 5 bases from J, the junction kept 4 bases outside the gene matches. Germline CDR1 SGHRS, CDR2 YFSETQ. The CDR3 runs 16 residues. Written as DNA, the CDR3 is TGCGCCAGCAGCCCCGGACTAGCGGGAGGTACCGGGGAGCTGTTTTTT. Its translation is CASSPGLAGGTGELFF.

The chain recombines TRBV7-2 with TRBJ2-2; 7 bases are shared with TRBD1. The germline CDR1 and CDR2 sequences are SGHTA and FQGNSA. Germline trimming cut 5 bases from V and 2 bases from J; bases unmatched to any gene: 5. The CDR3 length is 15 residues. For the CDR3, the DNA is TGTGCCAGCAGCGCGACAGGGAGTAACACCGGGGAGCTGTTTTTT. Translating gives CASSATGSNTGELFF. Filled out from reference TRBV7-2 and TRBJ2-2, the complete variable domain reads GAGVSQSPSNKVTEKGKDVELRCDPISGHTALYWYRQSLGQGLEFLIYFQGNSAPDKSGLPSDRFSAERTGGSVSTLTIQRTQQEDSAVYLCASSATGSNTGELFFGEGSRLTVL.

Only a few counts were recorded for this clone. The chain uses TRBV7-3 and TRBJ2-1; 9 bases are shared with TRBD2. Trimming cost V 5 bases and J 2 bases; bases outside gene matches: 13. Germline CDR1 reads SGHTA; CDR2 reads FQGTGA. The CDR3 has 18 residues. The chain's CDR3 is CASSQLPLAGQTYNEQFF. In DNA, the CDR3 is TGTGCCAGCAGCCAACTCCCTCTAGCGGGGCAAACCTACAATGAGCAGTTCTTC.

This rearrangement joins TRBV6-5 to TRBJ1-6; no clear D. This CDR3 comprises 12 residues. Germline CDR1 MNHEY, CDR2 SVGAGI. Trimming removed 6 bases at V and 8 bases at J, with 8 bases between. The CDR3 bases are TGTGCCAGCAGCCAGCGGGATTCACCCCTCCACTTT. This sequence encodes CASSQRDSPLHF.

The chain is built from TRBV24-1 and TRBJ1-3; maybe TRBD1 (6 bases). The CDR3 runs 15 residues. Germline CDR1 reads KGHDR; CDR2 reads SFDVKD. Trimming shortened V by 4 bases and J by 9 bases, and 18 bases separated the two germline ends. CDR3 coding DNA: TGTGCCACCAGTGACCTGCACAGGGCCACAGGCACCATATATTTT. The encoded protein is CATSDLHRATGTIYF.

This chain links TRBV6-2 or TRBV6-3 with TRBJ2-7; the match to TRBD1 covers 7 bases. The CDR3 has 14 amino acids. V was pared by 5 bases and J by 2 bases, with 6 bases of the junction left unmatched. Germline values: CDR1 MNHEY, CDR2 SVGEGT. CDR3 region: CASSLPGTAYEQYF. The DNA for the CDR3 is TGTGCCAGCAGTCTTCCTGGGACAGCCTACGAGCAGTACTTC.

V usage is TRBV7-9 and J usage is TRBJ2-1, with 10 bases that match TRBD2. CDR3 length equals 16 residues. With V trimmed by 1 base and J by 10 bases, 10 bases remained unmatched. CDR1 and CDR2 (germline): SEHNR, FQNEAQ (reference sequence). CDR3 protein: CASSLDSGRAEEEQFF. The CDR3, as DNA: TGTGCCAGCAGCTTAGACAGCGGGAGGGCCGAGGAGGAGCAGTTCTTC.

Concerning this clone itself: Germline and junction disagree at one end, which may indicate a read error. J is TRBJ1-1 and V is TRBV27; tentatively, D is TRBD1 (5 bases). This CDR3 is 18 amino acids long. Germline V gives CDR1 MNHEY, CDR2 SMNVEV (reference sequence). CDR3 DNA: TGTGCCAGCAGTATATCATCTAAGGGGCAGGTGGGGAACACTGAAGCTTTCTTT. It is translated as CASSISSKGQVGNTEAFF.

The CDR3: CASPGRDQETQYF. CDR3 sequence (DNA): TGTGCCAGCCCCGGCCGGGACCAAGAGACCCAGTACTTC. The V and J genes are TRBV18 and TRBJ2-5; no clear D gene. The CDR3 extends over 13 amino acids. Germline-derived CDR1 and CDR2 are KGHSH and LQKENI. The V gene lost 8 bases and the J gene lost 0 bases, with 10 bases spanning the gap.

The chain couples TRBV27 to TRBJ2-2; possibly TRBD1 for D (6 bases). Germline lookup yields CDR1 MNHEY and CDR2 SMNVEV (reference sequence). The V end lost 4 bases, the J end lost 1 base, and 7 bases lay between the germline ends. This CDR3 region has 14 residues. As DNA, the CDR3 is TGTGCCAGCAGTTGGGGACAGAACACCGGGGAGCTGTTTTTT. Encoded protein: CASSWGQNTGELFF.

J is TRBJ1-1 and V is TRBV20-1, with unresolved D. There are 11 residues in the CDR3. V was clipped by 5 bases and J by 1 base, with 5 bases between them. From germline, CDR1 is DFQATT and CDR2 SNEGSKA (reference sequence). The CDR3 loop reads CSAYSNTEAFF. DNA for the CDR3: TGCAGTGCTTATTCGAACACTGAAGCTTTCTTT.

The chain uses TRBV12-3 or TRBV12-4 and TRBJ2-1; 9 bases align to TRBD1. This CDR3 is 13 amino acids long. V shed 6 bases and J 7 bases; nucleotides not matched to a gene: 4. CDR3 bases: TGTGCCAGCAGACCGACAGGGGGAAATGAGCAGTTCTTC. Its translation: CASRPTGGNEQFF.

In nucleotides, the CDR3 is TGTGCCAGCAGCTTAGATGGGGGACTAGCGGGAGATGTCAATGAGCAGTTCTTC. Amino acid sequence: CASSLDGGLAGDVNEQFF. The chain carries TRBV11-3 and TRBJ2-1, with 14 bases identical to TRBD2. The CDR3 sequence is 18 residues long. Germline V CDR1 and CDR2: SGHNT, YENEEA. V was clipped by 0 bases and J by 6 bases; unmatched bases: 7.

This clone has more than one count but fewer than ten. The chain uses TRBV6-5 and TRBJ1-1, with D tentatively TRBD1 (6 bases). Germline CDR1 MNHEY, CDR2 SVGAGI. Trimming left V 2 bases short and J 5 bases short, with 12 bases between. There are 14 residues in the CDR3. The CDR3 spells CASSYAQGWTEAFF. The CDR3 region has the DNA TGTGCCAGCAGTTACGCACAGGGTTGGACTGAAGCTTTCTTT.

V is TRBV29-1 and J is TRBJ2-1; TRBD2 matches at 10 bases. This CDR3 has 13 amino acids. V shed 4 bases and J 6 bases; nucleotides not matched to a gene: 3. From germline, CDR1 is SQVTM and CDR2 ANQGSEA. CDR3 nucleotide sequence: TGCAGCGTTGGGACTAGCGGCCTCAATGAGCAGTTCTTC. This encodes CSVGTSGLNEQFF.

The rearrangement joins TRBV28 to TRBJ2-1; TRBD2 matches at 9 bases. The germline CDR1 and CDR2 sequences are MDHEN and SYDVKM. With 7 bases clipped from V and 5 bases from J, the junction kept 12 bases outside the gene matches. CDR3 length: 16 residues. Here the CDR3 DNA reads TGTGCCAGCACCTCCATGGGGGGACTAGCACACAATGAGCAGTTCTTC. Translating it yields CASTSMGGLAHNEQFF. Variable domain in full (rest from reference TRBV28 and TRBJ2-1): DVKVTQSSRYLVKRTGEKVFLECVQDMDHENMFWYRQDPGLGLRLIYFSYDVKMKEKGDIPEGYSVSREKKERFSLILESASTNQTSMYLCASTSMGGLAHNEQFFGPGTRLTVL.

This chain's CDR3 is CASRAFGSLLSNQPQHF. In DNA, the CDR3 is TGTGCCAGCAGGGCATTCGGGAGCCTTTTGAGCAATCAGCCCCAGCATTTT. This chain connects TRBV27 to TRBJ1-5, with no clear D. The germline gives CDR1 MNHEY, CDR2 SMNVEV (reference sequence). The V end was cut by 6 bases, the J end by 1 base, with 19 bases between. The CDR3 spans 17 residues.